The clone carrying this T cell receptor beta chain appeared a few times. The antigen is unknown. This entry is derived from a study of CD8+ T cells in alopecia areata. About the study: The investigators scored severity in treated patients by the percentage of affected scalp area. Notes on the study in general: Lesional tissue from the scalp (especially in alopecia totalis/universalis) showed higher clonality than normal scalp. Both scalp clonality and the expanded CD8+ clones among the top 100 showed a significant decrease with tofacitinib. Normal skin's resident alphabeta T cells are sequenced alongside lesional scalp T cells.

Trimming took 5 bases from V and 7 from J, leaving 14 bases between them. This CDR3 is built from 13 residues. Germline V gene sequence: CDR1 SQVTM, CDR2 ANQGSEA. RNA extraction was followed by reverse transcription into cDNA, which acted as the sequencing template. Profiling relied on immunoSEQ multiplex PCR, and the TCRdb table lists in-frame clones only, not all of them. Among about 180,000 clones listed, approximately 51% were seen once. The treatment: oral pan-JAK inhibitor, 5-10 mg twice daily. The chain joins TRBV29-1 to TRBJ1-4, with D possibly TRBD1 on 6 matching bases. The sample here was CD8+ T cells sorted from blood, taken around week 52, from a patient treated with tofacitinib. The TCR comes from a human donor with alopecia areata. Written as DNA, the CDR3 is TGCAGCGTTTCCACAGGGAGGGTTGAAAAACTGTTTTTT. Its protein is CSVSTGRVEKLFF.